This paragraph covers one TCR beta chain sequence. Its antigen is still unknown. The sample originates from a study of OX40 agonist ivuxolimab in advanced cancers. Study information: Earlier anti-PD-1, anti-PD-L1 or anti-CTLA-4 therapy was permitted; over 35% had received some. Overall study results and limits: The average count of expanded clones was higher among CD8+ T cells than among CD4+.

Germline trimming cut 5 bases from V and 1 base from J; bases unmatched to any gene: 3. This CDR3 has 15 residues. Germline CDR1 and CDR2: MNHEY and SMNVEV (reference sequence). The protocol was immunoSEQ multiplex PCR, while the TCRdb copy is restricted to in-frame clones and leaves out a portion. The sample carries about 63,000 clones, roughly four fifths recorded once. V and J are TRBV27 and TRBJ2-2, with TRBD1 matching 8 bases. The TCR originated in an adult with an advanced solid tumor such as melanoma, head and neck, liver or kidney cancer. This material consisted of CD4+ or CD8+ T cells sorted from blood, taken in a trial of the OX40 agonist ivuxolimab. CDR3 DNA sequence: TGTGCCAGCAGTCCGACAGGGGTGAACACCGGGGAGCTGTTTTTT. Residues: CASSPTGVNTGELFF.